The 11 T cell receptor beta chains reported below all come from one sample, sequenced in a study of shared clonotypes between healthy human individuals. Naive CD8 cells, CD45RO-negative and positively selected for CCR7, excluded terminally differentiated effector memory CD45RA+ cells. Libraries were prepared by immunoSEQ multiplex PCR; TCRdb keeps only in-frame clonotypes and omits some of them. In the table there are almost 700,000 clones, about 90% of which are singletons. Sequenced sample: naive CD8+ T cells sorted from blood. These receptors were collected from a man younger than 45 in good health.

The chain has TRBV19 and TRBJ2-1, with a weak D call TRBD2 (6 bases). Germline V gives CDR1 LNHDA, CDR2 SQIVND (reference sequence). The CDR3 has 15 residues. With 3 bases removed from V and 6 bases from J, the gap between germline ends came to 15 bases. This CDR3 reads CASSIGGSYTNEQFF. DNA of the CDR3: TGTGCCAGTAGTATTGGAGGGAGCTATACCAATGAGCAGTTCTTC.

This chain uses TRBV5-6 with TRBJ2-7; D might be TRBD1 (6 bases). From germline, CDR1 is SGHDT and CDR2 YYEEEE. Between the trimmed V and J ends, which lost 3 bases and 2 bases, there was a span of 12 bases. This CDR3 spans 14 amino acids. The CDR3 bases are TGTGCCAGCAGCTCCGACAGGCACGCCTACGAGCAGTACTTC. It encodes CASSSDRHAYEQYF.

The rearrangement joins TRBV28 to TRBJ1-2, with D possibly TRBD1 on 5 matching bases. The CDR3 covers 13 residues. CDR1 and CDR2 (germline): MDHEN, SYDVKM. V was shortened by 5 bases and J by 13 bases, with 20 bases between the two germline ends. The CDR3 loop reads CASSLQAGGRLTF. As DNA, the CDR3 is TGTGCCAGCAGTCTACAGGCTGGGGGTAGGCTCACCTTC.

In nucleotides, the CDR3 is TGTGCCATCAGTGTAGGCGGGAGGGCCTCGGAGACCCAGTACTTC. The encoded protein is CAISVGGRASETQYF. J is TRBJ2-5 and V is TRBV10-3; TRBD2 aligns across 9 bases. V was clipped by 4 bases and J by 5 bases; unmatched bases: 8. The CDR3 extends over 15 amino acids. CDR1 is ENHRY and CDR2 is SYGVKD in the germline V gene.

The V gene is TRBV5-1, the J gene TRBJ1-5, with a tentative D call TRBD1 (6 bases). Germline V gives CDR1 SGHRS, CDR2 YFSETQ. The length of the CDR3 is 15 residues. V lost 0 bases to trimming and J lost 8 bases, with 15 bases between them. The CDR3 loop reads CASSLASGATEPQHF. For the CDR3, the DNA is TGCGCCAGCAGCTTGGCTTCAGGGGCGACGGAGCCCCAGCATTTT.

The chain has TRBV4-1 and TRBJ2-7; 7 bases line up with TRBD2. Trimming removed 4 bases from V and 0 bases from J; junction bases left unmatched: 3. The CDR3 length is 14 residues. Per the germline V gene, CDR1 is MGHRA and CDR2 is YSYEKL. CDR3 residues: CASSLLADSYEQYF. In DNA, the CDR3 is TGCGCCAGCAGCCTCCTAGCGGACTCCTACGAGCAGTACTTC.

As to this clone: A junction boundary mismatches the germline segment, possibly from a read error. The V and J genes are TRBV5-1 and TRBJ2-7; 7 nucleotides match TRBD1. Germline CDR1 SGHRS, CDR2 YFSETQ. The CDR3 totals 15 residues. DNA for the CDR3: TGCGCCAGCAGTTTGGGGACAGCTCTCGGGTACGAGCAGTACTTC. Translating gives CASSLGTALGYEQYF.

This clone showed up just once. The gene calls are TRBV27 and TRBJ1-2, with D hard to call. V was trimmed by 7 bases and J by 0 bases, leaving 9 bases between them. Germline-derived CDR1 and CDR2 are MNHEY and SMNVEV (reference sequence). The CDR3 totals 13 residues. CDR3 coding DNA: TGTGCCAGCAAGCCCTCCGCTAACTATGGCTACACCTTC. Protein sequence: CASKPSANYGYTF.

V usage is TRBV6-1 and J usage is TRBJ2-7; 7 nucleotides align to TRBD2. The germline V gene encodes CDR1 MNHNS and CDR2 SASEGT. With 2 bases clipped from V and 3 bases from J, the junction kept 7 bases outside the gene matches. CDR3 length equals 15 residues. Here the CDR3 reads CASSESASGIYEQYF. DNA of the CDR3: TGTGCCAGCAGTGAATCGGCTAGCGGCATCTACGAGCAGTACTTC.

This clone appeared once. A clone one base away is much larger, so this may be a read error. This sample includes further DNA sequences coding for the same CDR3. V is TRBV7-9 and J is TRBJ2-7; D remains unclear. The CDR3 is 13 residues long. CDR1 is SEHNR and CDR2 is FQNEAQ in the germline V gene (reference sequence). V was shortened by 3 bases and J by 0 bases, with 6 bases between the two germline ends. The CDR3 DNA follows: TGTGCCAGCAGCTTGTCTAGCTCCTACGAGCAGTACTTC. Amino acids: CASSLSSSYEQYF.

The CDR3 region is CASSLALNYGYTF. Here the CDR3 DNA reads TGTGCCAGCAGCCTTGCCCTTAACTATGGCTACACCTTC. The chain joins TRBV7-9 to TRBJ1-2, with D unresolved. Trimming took 5 bases from V and 1 from J, leaving 8 bases between them. This CDR3 comprises 13 residues. Germline V lookup: CDR1 SEHNR, CDR2 FQNEAQ (reference sequence).